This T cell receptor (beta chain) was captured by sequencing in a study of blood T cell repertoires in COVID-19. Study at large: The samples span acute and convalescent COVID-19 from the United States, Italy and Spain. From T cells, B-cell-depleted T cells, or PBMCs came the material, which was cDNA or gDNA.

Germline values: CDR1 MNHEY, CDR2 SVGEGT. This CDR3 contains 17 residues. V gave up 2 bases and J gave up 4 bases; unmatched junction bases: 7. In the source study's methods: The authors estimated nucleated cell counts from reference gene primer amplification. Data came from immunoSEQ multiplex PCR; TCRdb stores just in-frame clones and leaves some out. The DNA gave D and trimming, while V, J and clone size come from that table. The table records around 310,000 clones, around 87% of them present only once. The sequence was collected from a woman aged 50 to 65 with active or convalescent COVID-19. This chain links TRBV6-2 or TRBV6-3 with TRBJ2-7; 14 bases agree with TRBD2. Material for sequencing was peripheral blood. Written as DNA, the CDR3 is TGTGCCAGCAGTTACCAAGGGACTAGCGGGAGCCTTTACGAGCAGTACTTC. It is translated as CASSYQGTSGSLYEQYF.